This TCR beta chain stems from a study of cytomegalovirus exposure and HLA in healthy donors. PCR employed 60 Vbeta and 13 Jbeta primers. Repertoires were generated with immunoSEQ multiplex PCR, while TCRdb's copy carries only in-frame clones and drops some. Among 130,000 to 150,000 clones listed, 75% to 80% were seen once. The ends were cut back, 7 bases at V and 4 bases at J, with 20 bases in the middle. Looked up from germline, CDR1 is SGHRS and CDR2 is YFSETQ. This CDR3 has 15 residues. This clone was detected only a few times. This chain joins TRBV5-1 and TRBJ1-1; D possibly corresponds to TRBD1 (6 bases). The sequence came from a woman between 25 and 40 years old in good health and CMV-seronegative. Sequences were obtained from PBMCs. CDR3: CASGGRGALRTEAFF. The CDR3 DNA reads TGCGCCAGCGGGGGGCGGGGGGCGCTTCGCACTGAAGCTTTCTTT.